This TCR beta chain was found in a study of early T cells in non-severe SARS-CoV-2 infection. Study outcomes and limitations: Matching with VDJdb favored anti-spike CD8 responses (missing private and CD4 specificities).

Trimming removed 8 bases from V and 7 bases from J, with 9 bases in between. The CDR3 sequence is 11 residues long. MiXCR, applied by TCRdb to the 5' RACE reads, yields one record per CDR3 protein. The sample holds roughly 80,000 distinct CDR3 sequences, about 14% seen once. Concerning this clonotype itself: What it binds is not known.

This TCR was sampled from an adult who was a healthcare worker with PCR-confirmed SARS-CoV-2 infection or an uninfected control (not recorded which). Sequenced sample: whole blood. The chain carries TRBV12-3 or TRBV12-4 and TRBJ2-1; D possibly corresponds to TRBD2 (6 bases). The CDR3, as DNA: TGTGCCAGCGCTAGCGAGAATGAGCAGTTCTTC. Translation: CASASENEQFF.